What follows are 5 T cell receptor beta chains derived from one specimen sequenced in a study of STAT5B mutations in CD4+ large granular lymphocyte leukemia. Here immunoSEQ multiplex PCR was the method, and the copy in TCRdb shows in-frame clones only, minus some. The sample holds fewer than 40,000 clones, about 89% seen once. Sequencing was performed on CD4+ T cells from blood buffy coats. The receptor set was obtained from a human donor in good health.

This clone occurred once. The V gene is TRBV7-3, the J gene TRBJ2-1, with 9 bases aligning to TRBD2. The V gene's germline CDR1 is SGHTA and CDR2 FQGTGA. With 5 bases clipped from V and 8 bases from J, the junction kept 16 bases outside the gene matches. The CDR3 has 17 residues. The CDR3 coding sequence is TGTGCCAGCAGCGAACGTGGGCTAGCGGGGTACTCGGATGAGCAGTTCTTC. This translates into CASSERGLAGYSDEQFF.

The V gene is TRBV6-4, the J gene TRBJ2-3; TRBD2 agrees at 7 bases. The CDR3 length is 16 residues. Germline trimming cut 2 bases from V and 4 bases from J; bases unmatched to any gene: 9. Germline V lookup: CDR1 MRHNA, CDR2 SNTAGT. The CDR3 nucleotides are TGTGCCAGCAGTGACCGGCCCGGGGGGAGTGCAGATACGCAGTATTTT. This translates into CASSDRPGGSADTQYF.

J is TRBJ1-3 and V is TRBV5-5, with a weak D call TRBD1 (6 bases). CDR1 and CDR2 (germline): SGHKS, YYEKEE (reference sequence). V was shortened by 4 bases and J by 9 bases, with 17 bases between the two germline ends. CDR3 length: 14 amino acids. The CDR3 spells CASSDSRTVSTIYF. The CDR3 DNA follows: TGTGCCAGCAGCGACAGTCGGACAGTGAGCACCATATATTTT.

This chain links TRBV9 with TRBJ1-2; TRBD1 matches at 10 bases. Germline CDR1 SGDLS, CDR2 YYNGEE. The CDR3 consists of 15 residues. J lost 3 bases, V lost 4 bases, and 6 bases had no gene match. The CDR3 sequence: CASSRQGARDYGYTF. CDR3 bases: TGTGCCAGCAGCCGACAGGGGGCGCGGGACTATGGCTACACCTTC.

J is TRBJ2-7 and V is TRBV6-1; unclear D gene. CDR3 length equals 13 residues. Germline V gives CDR1 MNHNS, CDR2 SASEGT. Trimming left V 5 bases short and J 7 bases short, with 15 bases between. The DNA of the CDR3 is TGTGCCAGCAGTTTAGGCAACCAAAGGGAGCAGTACTTC. Encoded protein: CASSLGNQREQYF.